This TCR beta chain was captured in a study of beta chain features in type 1 diabetes. The whole isolated RNA underwent reverse transcription, so sequencing captured expressed TCRB transcripts. Assay used: immunoSEQ multiplex PCR; TCRdb lists only in-frame clones, some missing. The sample yields 150,000 to 200,000 clones, less than 15% seen once. On this clone: Its antigen remains unidentified.

The study, taken as a whole, reports: In type 1 diabetes patients, VDJ junctions had fewer insertions; deletions at these junctions were more frequent.

The CDR3 totals 15 residues. The V gene's germline CDR1 is SGHRS and CDR2 YFSETQ. The specimen sequenced was central memory CD4+ T cells from blood. This rearrangement joins TRBV5-1 to TRBJ2-5; the D gene is possibly TRBD2 (5 bases). The DNA end lines up better with TRBJ2-7; the J call may be wrong. The clonotype comes from a woman younger than 30 in good health. This CDR3 reads CASSSNSGSPLEQYF. DNA of the CDR3: TGCGCCAGCAGCTCCAACTCGGGATCCCCCCTCGAGCAGTACTTC.